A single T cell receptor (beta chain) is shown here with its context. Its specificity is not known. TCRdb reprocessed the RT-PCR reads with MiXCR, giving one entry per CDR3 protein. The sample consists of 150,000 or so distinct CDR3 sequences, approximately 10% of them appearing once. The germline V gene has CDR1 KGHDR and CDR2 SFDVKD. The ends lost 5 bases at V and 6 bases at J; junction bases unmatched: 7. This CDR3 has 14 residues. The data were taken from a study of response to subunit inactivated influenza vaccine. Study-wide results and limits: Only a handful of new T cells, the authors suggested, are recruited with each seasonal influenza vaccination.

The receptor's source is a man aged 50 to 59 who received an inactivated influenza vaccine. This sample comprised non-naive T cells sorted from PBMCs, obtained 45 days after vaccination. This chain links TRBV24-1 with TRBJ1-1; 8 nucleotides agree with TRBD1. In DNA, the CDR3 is TGTGCCACCAGTGCAAGGGACAGGCCGGCTGAAGCTTTCTTT. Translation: CATSARDRPAEAFF.